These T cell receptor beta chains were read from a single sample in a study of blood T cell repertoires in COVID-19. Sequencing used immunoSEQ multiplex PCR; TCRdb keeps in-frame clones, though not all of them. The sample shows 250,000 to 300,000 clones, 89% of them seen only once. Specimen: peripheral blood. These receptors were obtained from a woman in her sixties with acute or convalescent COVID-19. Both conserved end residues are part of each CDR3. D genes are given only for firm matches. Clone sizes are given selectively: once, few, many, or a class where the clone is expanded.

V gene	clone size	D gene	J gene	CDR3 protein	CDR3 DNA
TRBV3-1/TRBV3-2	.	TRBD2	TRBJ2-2	CASSQAPPSSGSTGELFF	TGTGCCAGCAGCCAAGCGCCCCCGTCTAGCGGATCCACCGGGGAGCTGTTTTTT
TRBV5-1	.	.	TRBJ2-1	CASTPEPGYNEQFF	TGCGCCAGCACCCCCGAACCGGGGTACAATGAGCAGTTCTTC
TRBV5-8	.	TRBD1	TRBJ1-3	CASSLGTGNINSGNTIYF	TGTGCCAGCAGCTTGGGGACAGGAAATATAAATTCTGGAAACACCATATATTTT
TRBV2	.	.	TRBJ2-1	CASAGWAGVSYNEQFF	TGTGCCAGCGCAGGATGGGCCGGGGTCTCCTACAATGAGCAGTTCTTC
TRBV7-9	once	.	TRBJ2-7	CASSSPAGAYEQYF	TGTGCCAGCAGCTCTCCCGCGGGCGCCTACGAGCAGTACTTC
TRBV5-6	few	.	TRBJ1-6	CASSPIGGDNSPLHF	TGTGCCAGCAGCCCGATTGGGGGGGATAATTCACCCCTCCACTTT
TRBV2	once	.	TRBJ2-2	CASSDLEDNRNTGELFF	TGTGCCAGCAGTGACCTCGAAGATAACAGGAACACCGGGGAGCTGTTTTTT
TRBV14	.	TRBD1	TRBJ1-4	CASSPRPGGSRNNEKLFF	TGTGCCAGCAGCCCGAGACCAGGGGGCTCCCGTAACAATGAAAAACTGTTTTTT
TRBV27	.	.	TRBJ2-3	CASSLSPDSTDTQYF	TGTGCCAGCAGTTTATCCCCGGACTCCACAGATACGCAGTATTTT
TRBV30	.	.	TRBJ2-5	CAWSRGYGGETQYF	TGTGCCTGGAGTCGGGGTTATGGGGGGGAGACCCAGTACTTC
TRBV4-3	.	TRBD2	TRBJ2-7	CASSQDPLAVLYEQYF	TGCGCCAGCAGCCAAGATCCCCTAGCGGTTTTGTACGAGCAGTACTTC
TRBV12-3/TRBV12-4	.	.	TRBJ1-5	CASSFTVNQPQHF	TGTGCCAGCAGTTTCACTGTAAATCAGCCCCAGCATTTT
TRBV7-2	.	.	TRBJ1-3	CASSLAPTGVGSGNTIYF	TGTGCCAGCAGCTTAGCACCGACAGGTGTTGGCTCTGGAAACACCATATATTTT
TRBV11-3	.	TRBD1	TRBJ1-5	CASSLGQGTAYSNQPQHF	TGTGCCAGCAGCTTAGGCCAGGGGACAGCTTATAGCAATCAGCCCCAGCATTTT
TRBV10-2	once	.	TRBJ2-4	CATSGFLAKNIQYF	TGCGCCACCTCAGGTTTCCTAGCCAAAAACATTCAGTACTTC
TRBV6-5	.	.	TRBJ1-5	CASSYSGGDQPQHF	TGTGCCAGCAGTTACTCTGGAGGGGACCAGCCCCAGCATTTT
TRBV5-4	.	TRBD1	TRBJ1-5	CASSAGQHSNQPQHF	TGTGCCAGCAGCGCGGGACAGCATAGCAATCAGCCCCAGCATTTT
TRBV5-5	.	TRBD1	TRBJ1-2	CASSLPGGGYGYTF	TGTGCCAGCAGCTTGCCAGGGGGAGGCTATGGCTACACCTTC
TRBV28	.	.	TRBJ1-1	CSVDSLPNTEAFF	TGTTCCGTGGACAGCCTTCCGAACACTGAAGCTTTCTTT
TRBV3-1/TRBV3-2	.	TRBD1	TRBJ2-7	CASSQAGTGSYEQYF	TGTGCCAGCAGCCAAGCCGGGACAGGGAGCTACGAGCAGTACTTC
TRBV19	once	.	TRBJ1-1	CASSTGLRETEAFF	TGTGCCAGTAGTACGGGCCTGAGGGAAACTGAAGCTTTCTTT
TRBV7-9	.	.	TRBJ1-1	CASSFITGNTEAFF	TGTGCCAGCAGCTTTATTACGGGGAACACTGAAGCTTTCTTT
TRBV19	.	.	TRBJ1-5	CASNAGYSNQPQHF	TGTGCCAGTAACGCAGGTTACAGCAATCAGCCCCAGCATTTT
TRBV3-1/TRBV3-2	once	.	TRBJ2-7	CASSQDMLAYEQYF	TGTGCCAGCAGCCAAGATATGCTAGCCTACGAGCAGTACTTC
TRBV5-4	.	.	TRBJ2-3	CASSGRLGGIADTQYF	TGTGCCAGCAGCGGGCGACTCGGCGGGATCGCAGATACGCAGTATTTT
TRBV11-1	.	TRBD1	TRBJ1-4	CASSPPGQGNEKLFF	TGTGCCAGCAGCCCGCCTGGACAGGGGAATGAAAAACTGTTTTTT
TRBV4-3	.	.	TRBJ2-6	CASSPDSYSGANVLTF	TGCGCCAGCAGCCCGGACTCATACTCTGGGGCCAACGTCCTGACTTTC
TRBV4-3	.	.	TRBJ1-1	CASSRSRENTEAFF	TGCGCCAGCAGCAGGAGTAGAGAGAACACTGAAGCTTTCTTT
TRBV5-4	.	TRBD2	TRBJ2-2	CASSLGLAGFTGELFF	TGTGCCAGCAGCTTGGGACTAGCGGGTTTCACCGGGGAGCTGTTTTTT
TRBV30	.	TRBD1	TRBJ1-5	CAWHRGNQPQHF	TGTGCCTGGCACAGGGGTAATCAGCCCCAGCATTTT
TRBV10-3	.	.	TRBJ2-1	CAIRGGDPYNEQFF	TGTGCCATCAGAGGGGGTGATCCCTACAATGAGCAGTTCTTC
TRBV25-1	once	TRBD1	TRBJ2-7	CASRDTPLPGQVPYEQYF	TGTGCCAGCAGGGACACCCCCCTCCCGGGACAGGTCCCCTACGAGCAGTACTTC
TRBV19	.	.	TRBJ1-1	CASSIGGSTEAFF	TGTGCCAGTAGTATCGGAGGGAGCACTGAAGCTTTCTTT
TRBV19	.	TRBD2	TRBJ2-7	CASSRLAGGTSYEQYF	TGTGCCAGTAGTCGACTAGCGGGGGGTACCTCCTACGAGCAGTACTTC
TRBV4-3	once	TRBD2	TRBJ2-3	CASSQDLGAGGITDTQYF	TGCGCCAGCAGCCAAGATCTTGGAGCGGGGGGGATCACAGATACGCAGTATTTT
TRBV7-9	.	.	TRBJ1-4	CASSPGGVGEKLFF	TGTGCCAGCAGCCCGGGGGGCGTAGGTGAAAAACTGTTTTTT
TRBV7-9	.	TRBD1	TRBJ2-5	CASSSKGGRETQYF	TGTGCCAGCAGCTCGAAAGGGGGCCGAGAGACCCAGTACTTC
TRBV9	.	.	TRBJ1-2	CASSPGLTRIGYTF	TGTGCCAGCAGCCCAGGGTTAACCCGTATCGGCTACACCTTC
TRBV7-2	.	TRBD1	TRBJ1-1	CASSLEVFGTANTEAFF	TGTGCCAGCAGCTTAGAAGTTTTCGGGACAGCGAACACTGAAGCTTTCTTT
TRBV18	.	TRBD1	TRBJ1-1	CASSADRTNTEAFF	TGTGCCAGCTCCGCGGACAGGACGAACACTGAAGCTTTCTTT
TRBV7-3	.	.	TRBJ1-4	CASSLNRATNEKLFF	TGTGCCAGCAGCTTAAACAGGGCAACTAATGAAAAACTGTTTTTT
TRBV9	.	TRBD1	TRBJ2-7	CASSPTGTGTYEQYF	TGTGCCAGCAGCCCTACCGGGACAGGGACCTACGAGCAGTACTTC
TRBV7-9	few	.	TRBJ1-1	CASSLHARSAEAFF	TGTGCCAGCAGCCTGCACGCCCGGAGTGCTGAAGCTTTCTTT
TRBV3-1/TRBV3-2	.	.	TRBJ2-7	CASSFGLAAYEQYF	TGTGCCAGCAGCTTCGGCCTAGCAGCCTACGAGCAGTACTTC
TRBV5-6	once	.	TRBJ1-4	CASSLRDEKLFF	TGTGCCAGCAGTTTACGGGATGAAAAACTGTTTTTT
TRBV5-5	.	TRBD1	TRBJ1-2	CASSRQTGGGYGYTF	TGTGCCAGCAGCAGACAGACAGGGGGCGGTTATGGCTACACCTTC
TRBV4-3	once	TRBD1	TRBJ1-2	CASSLGQGSYGYTF	TGCGCCAGCAGCCTTGGACAGGGAAGCTATGGCTACACCTTC
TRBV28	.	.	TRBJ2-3	CASSLGVQGLTDTQYF	TGTGCCAGCAGTTTAGGTGTCCAGGGTTTGACAGATACGCAGTATTTT
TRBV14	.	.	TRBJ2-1	CASSQLTSASYNEQFF	TGTGCCAGCAGCCAATTGACGTCAGCGTCCTACAATGAGCAGTTCTTC
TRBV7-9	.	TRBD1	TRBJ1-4	CASSVGTDEKLFF	TGTGCCAGCAGCGTTGGGACAGATGAAAAACTGTTTTTT